Presented here are 8 T cell receptor beta chains from one specimen sequenced in a study of response to subunit inactivated influenza vaccine. Using its own MiXCR run on the RT-PCR reads, TCRdb lists one record per CDR3 protein. Among roughly 500,000 distinct CDR3 sequences listed, approximately 24% were seen once. The material was CD4+ T cells sorted from PBMCs, obtained approximately 5 days after vaccination. The source of these receptors is a man between 45 and 60 years old who received an inactivated influenza vaccine.

The table lists this clonotype with a few counts. The chain couples TRBV5-1 to TRBJ2-7; D unclear. Germline V gives CDR1 SGHRS, CDR2 YFSETQ. V lost 4 bases and J lost 0, with 8 bases in between. The CDR3 has 13 amino acids. CDR3 sequence (DNA): TGCGCCAGCAGCCGCCCTAGCTCCTACGAGCAGTACTTC. It translates to CASSRPSSYEQYF.

The rearrangement links TRBV28 to TRBJ1-1; 9 bases align to TRBD1. The germline V gene has CDR1 MDHEN and CDR2 SYDVKM. Unmatched junction bases numbered 16, after V lost 6 bases and J lost 11 bases. CDR3 length equals 15 residues. The CDR3 reads CASRDPGQGMVRAFF. The DNA for the CDR3 is TGTGCCAGCAGGGATCCGGGACAGGGAATGGTGCGGGCTTTCTTT.

In this sample, this clonotype turned up many times. The chain links TRBV9 to TRBJ2-1; a weak D match, TRBD2 (5 bases). The CDR3 consists of 13 residues. V was pared by 4 bases and J by 5 bases, with 10 bases between. Germline CDR1 SGDLS, CDR2 YYNGEE. The chain's CDR3 is CASSKGVDNEQFF. CDR3 bases: TGTGCCAGCAGCAAGGGAGTTGACAATGAGCAGTTCTTC.

The rearrangement links TRBV12-3 or TRBV12-4 to TRBJ1-1; the match to TRBD1 covers 7 bases. Trimming removed 4 bases from V and 6 bases from J; junction bases left unmatched: 8. CDR3 length: 14 amino acids. CDR3 residues: CASSSRARGPEAFF. The CDR3 region has the DNA TGTGCCAGCAGTTCCAGGGCGAGGGGGCCTGAAGCTTTCTTT.

The gene calls are TRBV5-1 and TRBJ2-7; D gene uncertain. This CDR3 comprises 13 residues. Between the trimmed V and J ends, which lost 2 bases and 4 bases, there was a span of 10 bases. The germline CDR1 and CDR2 sequences are SGHRS and YFSETQ. The CDR3 DNA is TGCGCCAGCAGCTTTGGTACTTTTTACGAGCAGTACTTC. This gives the protein CASSFGTFYEQYF.

The chain couples TRBV5-1 to TRBJ2-3, with TRBD2 matching 10 bases. The CDR3 loop spans 17 amino acids. J lost 3 bases, V lost 0 bases, and 7 bases had no gene match. Germline V gene data show CDR1 as SGHRS and CDR2 as YFSETQ. The CDR3 DNA sequence: TGCGCCAGCAGCTTGGGGGCTAGCGGGAGACAGACAGATACGCAGTATTTT. Translated: CASSLGASGRQTDTQYF.

The gene calls are TRBV6-1 and TRBJ2-1; TRBD2 agrees at 14 bases. With V trimmed by 5 bases and J by 7 bases, 4 bases remained unmatched. The CDR3 loop spans 15 amino acids. Germline-derived CDR1 and CDR2 are MNHNS and SASEGT. The CDR3 spells CASSRTSGRWNEQFF. The DNA of the CDR3 is TGTGCCAGCAGTCGGACTAGCGGGAGGTGGAATGAGCAGTTCTTC.

This clonotype has only one observation. The chain uses TRBV3-1 and TRBJ2-1, with D uncertain. CDR1 and CDR2 (germline): LGHDT, YNNKEL (reference sequence). Between the trimmed V and J ends, which lost 0 bases and 10 bases, there was a span of 13 bases. The CDR3 length is 14 residues. The CDR3 region is CASSQDGGVREQFF. The CDR3 DNA reads TGTGCCAGCAGCCAAGACGGCGGAGTCAGGGAGCAGTTCTTC.